The source of this T cell receptor beta chain is a study of blood T cell repertoires in COVID-19. Study information: Acute-phase and convalescent COVID-19 samples originated in the United States, Italy and Spain.

Germline loops: CDR1 SGHRS, CDR2 YFSETQ. The CDR3 sequence is 15 residues long. The V and J ends lost 0 bases and 4 bases respectively, with 11 bases between them. Per the study methods: Amplifying reference gene primers gave estimates of nucleated cell counts. Only in-frame clones appear in the TCRdb table, and some are missing; sequencing was by immunoSEQ multiplex PCR. The D gene and trimming were derived from the DNA, and the V and J assignments and clone size from that table. The sample has 50,000 to 65,000 clones; around 80% are singletons. The rearrangement links TRBV5-1 to TRBJ1-5, with a tentative D call TRBD1 (5 bases). The specimen sequenced was peripheral blood. The sequence derives from a human donor in a cohort sampled during active COVID-19. DNA of the CDR3: TGCGCCAGCAGCTTGGCAGGGCTGGAGAATCAGCCCCAGCATTTT. Its translation is CASSLAGLENQPQHF.